This T cell receptor (beta chain) derives from a study of radiotherapy plus CTLA-4 blockade in lung cancer (dated by TCRdb to the late 2010s). With regard to the full study: Among the enrolled patients, around 17% had an objective response, and about 29% reached disease control. General findings and caveats noted by the study authors: Increased serum interferon-beta after radiation, together with early dynamic changes in blood T cell clones, were reported to be the strongest predictors of response. After treatment with radiotherapy and ipilimumab, TCR clones that originated in tumors expanded in peripheral blood.

CDR1 LNHDA and CDR2 SQIVND are derived from the germline V gene (reference sequence). V loses 8 bases, J loses 5 bases, and the germline ends lie 24 bases apart. The CDR3 runs 16 residues from the cysteine to the phenylalanine. This entry keeps only the CDR3 DNA: 48 bases, framed from base 1. The study tested focal radiation therapy combined with CTLA-4 blockade (ipilimumab) in patients with chemo-refractory metastatic non-small-cell lung cancer. Library generation was performed with the immunoSEQ multiplex PCR assay. TCRdb took this table from immuneACCESS and kept in-frame rearrangements with V and J called. Such tables lack part of the clones; where checked against another copy, unresolved V genes explain under half of the gap, and the rest is unexplained. The sample has about 87,000 clones on record, around nine tenths of them singletons. The ten most abundant clones make up over 15% of the sample.

Turning to this clone: The antigen this receptor binds is unknown. No much larger clonotype is one base removed from it; base qualities were not supplied.

This clonotype was sampled from a human donor with non-small cell lung cancer that progressed on radiotherapy plus ipilimumab. Here the chain combines TRBV19 and TRBJ1-2; a tentative D call is TRBD1 (6 bases match). Material: peripheral blood, obtained from a patient treated with radiotherapy plus ipilimumab. This receptor carries the CDR3 CASFTLGGGRAYGYTF. The DNA reads as follows: TGTGCCAGTTTCACCCTCGGCGGGGGCCGGGCATATGGCTACACCTTC.